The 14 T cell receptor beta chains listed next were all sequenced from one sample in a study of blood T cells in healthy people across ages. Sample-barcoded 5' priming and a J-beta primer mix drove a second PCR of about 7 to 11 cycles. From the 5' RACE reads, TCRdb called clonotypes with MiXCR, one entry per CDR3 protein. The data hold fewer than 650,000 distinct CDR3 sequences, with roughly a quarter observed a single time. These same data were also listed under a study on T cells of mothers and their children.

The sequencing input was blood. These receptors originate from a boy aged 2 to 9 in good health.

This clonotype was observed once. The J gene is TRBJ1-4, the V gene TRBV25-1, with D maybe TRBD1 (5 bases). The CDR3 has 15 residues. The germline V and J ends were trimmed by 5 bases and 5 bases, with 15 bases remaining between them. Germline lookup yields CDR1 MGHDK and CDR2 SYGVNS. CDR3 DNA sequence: TGTGCCAGCAGTCTATACGTGGGGACCAATGAAAAACTGTTTTTT. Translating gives CASSLYVGTNEKLFF.

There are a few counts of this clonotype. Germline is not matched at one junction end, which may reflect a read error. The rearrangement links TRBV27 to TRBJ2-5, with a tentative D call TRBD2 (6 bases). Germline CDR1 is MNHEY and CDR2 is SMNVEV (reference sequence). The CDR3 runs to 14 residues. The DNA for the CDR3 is TGTGCCAGCAGTTTATCAGGAGGGGCAGAGACCCAGCACTTC. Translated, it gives CASSLSGGAETQHF.

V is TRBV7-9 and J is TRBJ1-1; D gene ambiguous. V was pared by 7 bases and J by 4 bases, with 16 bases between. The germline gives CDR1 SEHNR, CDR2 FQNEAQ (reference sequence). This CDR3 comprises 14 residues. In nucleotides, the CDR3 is TGTGCCAGCACCAAAGGGAGGTTGAGCACTGAAGCTTTCTTT. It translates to CASTKGRLSTEAFF.

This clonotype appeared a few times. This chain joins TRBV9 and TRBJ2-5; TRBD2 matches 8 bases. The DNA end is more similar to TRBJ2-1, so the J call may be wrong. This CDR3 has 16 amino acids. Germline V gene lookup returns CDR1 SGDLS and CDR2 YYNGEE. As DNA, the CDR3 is TGTGCCAGCAGCGTAGCCGGGAGGGCCCCCTACAATGAGCAGTTCTTC. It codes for CASSVAGRAPYNEQFF.

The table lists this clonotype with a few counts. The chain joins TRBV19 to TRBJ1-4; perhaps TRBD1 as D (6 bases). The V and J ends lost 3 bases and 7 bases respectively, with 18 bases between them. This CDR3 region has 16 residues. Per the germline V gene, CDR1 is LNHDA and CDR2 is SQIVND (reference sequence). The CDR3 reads CASSIYLGGAGEKLFF. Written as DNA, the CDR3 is TGTGCCAGTAGTATCTACCTCGGGGGCGCCGGTGAAAAACTGTTTTTT.

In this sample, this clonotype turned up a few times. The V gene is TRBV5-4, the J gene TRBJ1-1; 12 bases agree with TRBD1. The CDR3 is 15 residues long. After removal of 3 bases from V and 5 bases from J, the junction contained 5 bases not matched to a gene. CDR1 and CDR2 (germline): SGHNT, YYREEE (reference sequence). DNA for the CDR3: TGTGCCAGCAGCTCGGGACAGGGGGCAAGGACTGAAGCTTTCTTT. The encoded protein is CASSSGQGARTEAFF.

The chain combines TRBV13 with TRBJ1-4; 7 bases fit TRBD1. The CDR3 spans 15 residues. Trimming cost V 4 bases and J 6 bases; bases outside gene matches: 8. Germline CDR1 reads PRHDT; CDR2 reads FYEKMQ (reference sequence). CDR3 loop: CASSSIRDSYEKLFF. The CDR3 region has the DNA TGTGCCAGCAGCTCGATCCGGGACAGCTATGAAAAACTGTTTTTT.

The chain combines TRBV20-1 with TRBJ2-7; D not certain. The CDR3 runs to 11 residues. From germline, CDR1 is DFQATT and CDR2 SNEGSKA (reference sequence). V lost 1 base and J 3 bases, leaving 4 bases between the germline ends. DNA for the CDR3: TGCAGTGCTAGAGGTCGCTACGAGCAGTACTTC. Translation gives CSARGRYEQYF.

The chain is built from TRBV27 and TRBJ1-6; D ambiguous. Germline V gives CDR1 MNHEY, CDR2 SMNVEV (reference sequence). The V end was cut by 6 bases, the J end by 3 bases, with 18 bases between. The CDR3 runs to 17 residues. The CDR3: CASSLRALEGYNSPLHF. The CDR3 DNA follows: TGTGCCAGCAGCCTCCGGGCCCTCGAAGGCTATAATTCACCCCTCCACTTT.

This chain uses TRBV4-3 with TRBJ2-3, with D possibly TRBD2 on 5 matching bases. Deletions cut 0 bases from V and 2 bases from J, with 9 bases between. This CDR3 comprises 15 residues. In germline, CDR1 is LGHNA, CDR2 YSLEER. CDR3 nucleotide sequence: TGCGCCAGCAGCCAAGAACGAGGGTACACAGATACGCAGTATTTT. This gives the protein CASSQERGYTDTQYF.

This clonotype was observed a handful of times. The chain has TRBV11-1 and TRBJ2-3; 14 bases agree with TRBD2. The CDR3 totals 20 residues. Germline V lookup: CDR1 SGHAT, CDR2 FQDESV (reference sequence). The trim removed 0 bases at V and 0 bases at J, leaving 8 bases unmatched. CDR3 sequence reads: CASSLAIGTSGGLSTDTQYF. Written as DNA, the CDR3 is TGTGCCAGCAGCTTAGCGATCGGGACTAGCGGGGGCCTTAGCACAGATACGCAGTATTTT.

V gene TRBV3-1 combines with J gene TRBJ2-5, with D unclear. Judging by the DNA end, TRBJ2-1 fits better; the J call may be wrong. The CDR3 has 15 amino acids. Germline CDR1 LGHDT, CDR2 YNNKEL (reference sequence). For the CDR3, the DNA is TGTGCCAGCAGCCAATATGATGCCACGTTAGATGAGCAGTTCTTC. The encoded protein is CASSQYDATLDEQFF.

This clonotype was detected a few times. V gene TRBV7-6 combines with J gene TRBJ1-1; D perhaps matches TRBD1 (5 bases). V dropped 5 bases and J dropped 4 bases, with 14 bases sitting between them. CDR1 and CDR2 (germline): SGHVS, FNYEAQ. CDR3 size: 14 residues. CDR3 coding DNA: TGTGCCAGCAGCCCCAGGGTGGGGGGCACTGAAGCTTTCTTT. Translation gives CASSPRVGGTEAFF.

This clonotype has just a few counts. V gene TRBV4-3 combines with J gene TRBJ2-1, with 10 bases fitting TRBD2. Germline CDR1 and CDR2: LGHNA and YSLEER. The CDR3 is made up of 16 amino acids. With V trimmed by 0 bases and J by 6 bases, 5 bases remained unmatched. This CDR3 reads CASSQDGPSGSNEQFF. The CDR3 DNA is TGCGCCAGCAGCCAAGATGGGCCTAGCGGGAGCAATGAGCAGTTCTTC.